These 15 T cell receptor beta chains came from one sample sequenced in a study of siplizumab effects on memory and regulatory T cells. Here immunoSEQ multiplex PCR was the method, and the copy in TCRdb shows in-frame clones only, minus some. In the table there are 85,000 to 130,000 clones, 85% to 95% of which are singletons. The sample taken for sequencing was Tregs sorted from blood. The receptors derive from a human donor in good health.

This chain uses TRBV7-6 with TRBJ1-3; unclear D gene. Germline values: CDR1 SGHVS, CDR2 FNYEAQ. The CDR3 length is 16 residues. With 1 base removed from V and 0 bases from J, the gap between germline ends came to 10 bases. The CDR3 loop is CASSLEPLGSGNTIYF. CDR3 coding DNA: TGTGCCAGCAGCTTAGAACCGCTTGGCTCTGGAAACACCATATATTTT.

The genes are TRBV9 and TRBJ2-2; 7 nucleotides match TRBD1. CDR1 SGDLS and CDR2 YYNGEE come from the germline V gene. Trimming cost V 0 bases and J 5 bases; bases outside gene matches: 4. CDR3 length equals 15 residues. The CDR3 DNA follows: TGTGCCAGCAGCGTAGTACAGGGGCAGACCGGGGAGCTGTTTTTT. Its protein product is CASSVVQGQTGELFF. Looking up the rest from reference TRBV9 and TRBJ2-2 gives the full variable domain: DSGVTQTPKHLITATGQRVTLRCSPRSGDLSVYWYQQSLDQGLQFLIQYYNGEERAKGNILERFSAQQFPDLHSELNLSSLELGDSALYFCASSVVQGQTGELFFGEGSRLTVL.

The chain employs TRBV30 and TRBJ2-2; TRBD2 might be the D (5 bases). Deletions cut 3 bases from V and 5 bases from J, with 10 bases between. Germline loops: CDR1 GTSNPN, CDR2 SVGIG (reference sequence). The CDR3 runs to 13 residues. The CDR3 DNA sequence: TGTGCCTGGAGGGCGAGACTAACCGGGGAGCTGTTTTTT. It specifies CAWRARLTGELFF. The full variable domain, its missing parts supplied by reference TRBV30 and TRBJ2-2, is SQTIHQWPATLVQPVGSPLSLECTVEGTSNPNLYWYRQAAGRGLQLLFYSVGIGQISSEVPQNLSASRPQDRQFILSSKKLLLSDSGFYLCAWRARLTGELFFGEGSRLTVL.

J is TRBJ2-7 and V is TRBV10-1, with 9 bases aligning to TRBD1. Germline-derived CDR1 and CDR2 are WNHNN and SYGVQD (reference sequence). V shed 6 bases, J shed 3 bases, and the junction held 3 bases outside the gene matches. The CDR3 length is 13 residues. This CDR3 is CASSRDRDYEQYF. CDR3 bases: TGCGCCAGCAGCCGGGACAGGGACTACGAGCAGTACTTC.

The chain joins TRBV7-3 to TRBJ2-3; D may be TRBD2 (5 bases). Germline-derived CDR1 and CDR2 are SGHTA and FQGTGA. Trimming removed 5 bases at V and 2 bases at J, with 8 bases between. The CDR3 has 13 residues. The CDR3 region has the DNA TGTGCCAGCAGCGAGCGGTACACAGATACGCAGTATTTT. This gives the protein CASSERYTDTQYF.

The V call is TRBV6-5, the J call TRBJ2-1; no clear D gene. Looked up from germline, CDR1 is MNHEY and CDR2 is SVGAGI. The germline V and J ends were trimmed by 5 bases and 10 bases, with 21 bases remaining between them. The CDR3 spans 15 residues. The CDR3 loop reads CASSRLQGGAWEQFF. In DNA, the CDR3 is TGTGCCAGCAGTAGACTCCAAGGCGGAGCTTGGGAGCAGTTCTTC.

The V gene is TRBV5-4, the J gene TRBJ2-7; 15 bases are shared with TRBD2. The CDR3 extends over 16 amino acids. The V gene end was trimmed by 3 bases and the J gene end by 4 bases; junction bases not matched to a gene: 5. The germline V gene has CDR1 SGHNT and CDR2 YYREEE (reference sequence). In nucleotides, the CDR3 is TGTGCCAGCAGCTCCCGGACTAGCGGGAGGGCTTACGAGCAGTACTTC. Translating it yields CASSSRTSGRAYEQYF.

This clone was seen a single time. The CDR3 region is CSGMDRVREKLFF. DNA for the CDR3: TGCAGCGGGATGGACAGGGTTCGTGAAAAACTGTTTTTT. V is TRBV29-1 and J is TRBJ1-4; TRBD1 matches 8 bases. Germline V CDR1 and CDR2: SQVTM, ANQGSEA. V lost 7 bases and J lost 7; bases outside the gene matches: 8. The CDR3 has 13 residues. The full variable domain, its missing parts supplied by reference TRBV29-1 and TRBJ1-4, is SAVISQKPSRDICQRGTSLTIQCQVDSQVTMMFWYRQQPGQSLTLIATANQGSEATYESGFVIDKFPISRPNLTFSTLTVSNMSPEDSSIYLCSGMDRVREKLFFGSGTQLSVL.

The chain links TRBV2 to TRBJ2-7, with no clear D. Between the trimmed V and J ends, which lost 2 bases and 4 bases, there was a span of 3 bases. Germline values: CDR1 SNHLY, CDR2 FYNNEI. This CDR3 has 11 residues. The CDR3 region is CASSEWYEQYF. Written as DNA, the CDR3 is TGTGCCAGCAGTGAATGGTACGAGCAGTACTTC.

The V call is TRBV11-2, the J call TRBJ1-1, with D perhaps matching TRBD1 (6 bases). This CDR3 has 16 amino acids. Trimming shortened V by 1 base and J by 5 bases, and 17 bases separated the two germline ends. The V gene's germline CDR1 is SGHAT and CDR2 FQNNGV. The CDR3 sequence is CASSLGSQGHRTEAFF. In DNA, the CDR3 is TGTGCCAGCAGCTTAGGTTCACAGGGCCATAGGACTGAAGCTTTCTTT.

V usage is TRBV2 and J usage is TRBJ1-2; D is undetermined. Trimming removed 8 bases at V and 5 bases at J, with 12 bases between. In germline, CDR1 is SNHLY, CDR2 FYNNEI. The CDR3 is 12 residues long. CDR3 loop: CASVRAGYGYTF. In DNA, the CDR3 is TGTGCCAGCGTCCGGGCCGGATATGGCTACACCTTC.

The chain recombines TRBV18 with TRBJ2-7, with a possible D match to TRBD1 (6 bases). CDR3 length: 15 residues. V dropped 2 bases and J dropped 0 bases, with 11 bases sitting between them. In germline, CDR1 is KGHSH, CDR2 LQKENI. CDR3 in amino acids: CASSPTLDSSYEQYF. The CDR3 DNA follows: TGTGCCAGCTCACCAACCCTGGACAGCTCCTACGAGCAGTACTTC.

CDR3 loop: CASSFLPPSLQETQYF. CDR3 coding DNA: TGTGCCAGCAGCTTCCTCCCCCCTTCCCTACAAGAGACCCAGTACTTC. This chain joins TRBV11-2 and TRBJ2-5; no reliable D call. In germline, CDR1 is SGHAT, CDR2 FQNNGV. The CDR3 covers 16 residues. Trimming shortened V by 3 bases and J by 2 bases, and 16 bases separated the two germline ends.

J is TRBJ2-3 and V is TRBV28; 9 bases match TRBD2. V trimming: 3 bases; J trimming: 0 bases; junction bases outside the gene matches: 4. Germline loops: CDR1 MDHEN, CDR2 SYDVKM. The CDR3 has 16 residues. CDR3 bases: TGTGCCAGCAGTTTGCCGCTAGCGGGAAGCACAGATACGCAGTATTTT. This sequence encodes CASSLPLAGSTDTQYF.

V is TRBV18 and J is TRBJ1-2; 10 nucleotides line up with TRBD1. J was trimmed by 4 bases and V by 3 bases; bases with no gene match: 5. The germline V gene has CDR1 KGHSH and CDR2 LQKENI. CDR3 length: 15 residues. CDR3 region: CASSPGDRGGYGYTF. CDR3 DNA: TGTGCCAGCTCACCCGGGGACAGGGGAGGCTATGGCTACACCTTC.